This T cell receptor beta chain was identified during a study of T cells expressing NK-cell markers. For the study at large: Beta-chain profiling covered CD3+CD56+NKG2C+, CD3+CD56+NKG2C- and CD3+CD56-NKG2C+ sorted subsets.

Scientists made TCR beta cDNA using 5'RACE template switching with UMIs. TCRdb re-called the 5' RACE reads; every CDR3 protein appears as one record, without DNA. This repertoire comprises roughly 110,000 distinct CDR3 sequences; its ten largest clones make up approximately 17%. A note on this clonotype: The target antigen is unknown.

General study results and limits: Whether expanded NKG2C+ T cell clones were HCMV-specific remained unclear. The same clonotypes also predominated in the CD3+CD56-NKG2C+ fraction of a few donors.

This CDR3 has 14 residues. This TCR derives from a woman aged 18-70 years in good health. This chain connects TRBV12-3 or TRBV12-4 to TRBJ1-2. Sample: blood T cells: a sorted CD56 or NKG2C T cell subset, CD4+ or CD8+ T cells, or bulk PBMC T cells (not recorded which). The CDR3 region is CASSLRGFDYGYTF.